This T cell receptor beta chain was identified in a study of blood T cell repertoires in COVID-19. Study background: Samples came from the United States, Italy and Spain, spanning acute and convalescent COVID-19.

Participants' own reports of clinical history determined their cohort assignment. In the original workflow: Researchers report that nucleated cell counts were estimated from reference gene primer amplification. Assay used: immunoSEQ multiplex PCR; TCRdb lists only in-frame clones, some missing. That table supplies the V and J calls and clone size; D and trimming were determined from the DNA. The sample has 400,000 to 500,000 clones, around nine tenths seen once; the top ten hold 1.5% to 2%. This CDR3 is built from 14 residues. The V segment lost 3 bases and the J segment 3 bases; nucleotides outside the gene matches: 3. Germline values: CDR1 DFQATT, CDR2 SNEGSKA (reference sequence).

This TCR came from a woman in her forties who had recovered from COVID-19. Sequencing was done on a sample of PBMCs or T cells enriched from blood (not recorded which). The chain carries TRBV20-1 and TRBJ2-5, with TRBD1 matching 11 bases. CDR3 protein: CSASRGQGEETQYF. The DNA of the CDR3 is TGCAGTGCTAGTAGGGGACAGGGGGAAGAGACCCAGTACTTC.